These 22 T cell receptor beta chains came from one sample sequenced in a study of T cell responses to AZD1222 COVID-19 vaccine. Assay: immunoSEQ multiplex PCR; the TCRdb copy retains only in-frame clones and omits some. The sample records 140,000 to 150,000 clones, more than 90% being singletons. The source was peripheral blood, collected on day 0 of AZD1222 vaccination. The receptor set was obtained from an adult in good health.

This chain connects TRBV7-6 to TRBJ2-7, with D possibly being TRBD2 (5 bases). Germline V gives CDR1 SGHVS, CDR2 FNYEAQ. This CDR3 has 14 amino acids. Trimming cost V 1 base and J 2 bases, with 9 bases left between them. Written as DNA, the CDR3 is TGTGCCAGCAGCTTAGAGCTAGCCGCCTACGAGCAGTACTTC. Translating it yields CASSLELAAYEQYF.

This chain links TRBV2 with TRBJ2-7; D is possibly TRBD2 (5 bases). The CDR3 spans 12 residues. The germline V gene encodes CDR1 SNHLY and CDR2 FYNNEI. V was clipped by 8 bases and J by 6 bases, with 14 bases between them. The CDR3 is CASSKGLGEQYF. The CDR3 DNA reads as TGTGCCAGCTCGAAAGGACTGGGCGAGCAGTACTTC. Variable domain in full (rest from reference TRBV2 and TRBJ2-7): EPEVTQTPSHQVTQMGQEVILRCVPISNHLYFYWYRQILGQKVEFLVSFYNNEISEKSEIFDDQFSVERPDGSNFTLKIRSTKLEDSAMYFCASSKGLGEQYFGPGTRLTVT.

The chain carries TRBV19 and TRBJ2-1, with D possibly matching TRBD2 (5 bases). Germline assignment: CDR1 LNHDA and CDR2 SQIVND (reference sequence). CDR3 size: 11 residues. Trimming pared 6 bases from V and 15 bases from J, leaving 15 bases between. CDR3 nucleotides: TGTGCCAGTAGCACTTATCGGGAAACGTTCTTC. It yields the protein CASSTYRETFF.

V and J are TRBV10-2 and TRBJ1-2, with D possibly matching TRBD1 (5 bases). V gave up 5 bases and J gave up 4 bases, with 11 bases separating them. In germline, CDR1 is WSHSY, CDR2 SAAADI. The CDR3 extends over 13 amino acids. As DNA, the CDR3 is TGCGCCAGCAGTATGACAGTTTTCTATGGCTACACCTTC. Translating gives CASSMTVFYGYTF.

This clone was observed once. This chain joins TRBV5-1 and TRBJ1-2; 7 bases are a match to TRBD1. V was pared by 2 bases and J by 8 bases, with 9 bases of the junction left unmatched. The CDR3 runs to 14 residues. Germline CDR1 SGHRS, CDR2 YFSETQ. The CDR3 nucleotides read TGCGCCAGCAGCTTACGGACAGGATTAGAGGGCTACACCTTC. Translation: CASSLRTGLEGYTF.

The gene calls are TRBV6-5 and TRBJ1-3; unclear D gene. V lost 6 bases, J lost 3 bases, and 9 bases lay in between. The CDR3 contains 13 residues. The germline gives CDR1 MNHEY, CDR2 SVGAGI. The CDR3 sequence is CASRMTSGNTIYF. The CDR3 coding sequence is TGTGCCAGCAGAATGACGAGTGGAAACACCATATATTTT.

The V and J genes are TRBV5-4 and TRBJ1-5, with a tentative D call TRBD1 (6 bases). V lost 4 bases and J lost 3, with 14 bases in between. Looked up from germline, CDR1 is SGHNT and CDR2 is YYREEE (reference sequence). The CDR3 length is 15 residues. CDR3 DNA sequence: TGTGCCAGCAGCATTGGAGGGGGTGTCAATCAGCCCCAGCATTTT. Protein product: CASSIGGGVNQPQHF. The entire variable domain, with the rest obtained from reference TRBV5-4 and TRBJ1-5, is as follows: ETGVTQSPTHLIKTRGQQVTLRCSSQSGHNTVSWYQQALGQGPQFIFQYYREEENGRGNFPPRFSGLQFPNYSSELNVNALELDDSALYLCASSIGGGVNQPQHFGDGTRLSIL.

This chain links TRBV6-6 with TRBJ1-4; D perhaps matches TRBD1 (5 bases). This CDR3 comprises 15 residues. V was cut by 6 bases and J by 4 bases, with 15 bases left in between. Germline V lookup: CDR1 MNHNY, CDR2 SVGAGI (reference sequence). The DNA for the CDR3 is TGTGCCAGCAGAAGGCAGGGAGGTGGTAATGAAAAACTGTTTTTT. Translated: CASRRQGGGNEKLFF.

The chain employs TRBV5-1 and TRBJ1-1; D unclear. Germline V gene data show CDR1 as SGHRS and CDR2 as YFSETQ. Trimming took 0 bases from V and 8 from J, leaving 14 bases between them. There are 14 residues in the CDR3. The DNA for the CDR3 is TGCGCCAGCAGCTTGGTAAGAGCGGCAGGAGAAGCTTTCTTT. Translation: CASSLVRAAGEAFF.

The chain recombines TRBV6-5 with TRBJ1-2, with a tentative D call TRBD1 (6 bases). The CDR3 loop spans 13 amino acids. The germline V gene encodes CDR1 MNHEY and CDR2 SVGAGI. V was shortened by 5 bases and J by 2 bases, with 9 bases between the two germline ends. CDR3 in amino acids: CASSLDRNYGYTF. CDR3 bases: TGTGCCAGCAGTCTAGACAGGAACTATGGCTACACCTTC.

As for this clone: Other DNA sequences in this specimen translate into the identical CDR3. CDR3 sequence (DNA): TGTGCCAGCTCACCTAGACAGGGGCCGAGCTCTGGAAACACCATATATTTT. It yields the protein CASSPRQGPSSGNTIYF. This chain connects TRBV18 to TRBJ1-3; 8 bases map to TRBD1. The CDR3 consists of 17 residues. V lost 3 bases and J lost 0; bases outside the gene matches: 7. Germline CDR1 reads KGHSH; CDR2 reads LQKENI. Full variable domain (remainder filled in from reference TRBV18 and TRBJ1-3): NAGVMQNPRHLVRRRGQEARLRCSPMKGHSHVYWYRQLPEEGLKFMVYLQKENIIDESGMPKERFSAEFPKEGPSILRIQQVVRGDSAAYFCASSPRQGPSSGNTIYFGEGSWLTVV.

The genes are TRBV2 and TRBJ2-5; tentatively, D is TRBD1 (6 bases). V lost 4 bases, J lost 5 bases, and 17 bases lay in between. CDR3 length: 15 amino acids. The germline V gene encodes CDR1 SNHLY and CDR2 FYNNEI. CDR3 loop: CASSGEGVEFETQYF. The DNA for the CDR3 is TGTGCCAGCAGTGGAGAGGGGGTCGAATTCGAGACCCAGTACTTC. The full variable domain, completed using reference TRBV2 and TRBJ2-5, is EPEVTQTPSHQVTQMGQEVILRCVPISNHLYFYWYRQILGQKVEFLVSFYNNEISEKSEIFDDQFSVERPDGSNFTLKIRSTKLEDSAMYFCASSGEGVEFETQYFGPGTRLLVL.

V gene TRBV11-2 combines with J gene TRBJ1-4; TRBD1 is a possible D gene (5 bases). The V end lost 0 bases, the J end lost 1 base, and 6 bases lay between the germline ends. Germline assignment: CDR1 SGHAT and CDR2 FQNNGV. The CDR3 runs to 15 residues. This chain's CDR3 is CASSLEGGTNEKLFF. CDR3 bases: TGTGCCAGCAGCTTAGAGGGGGGAACTAATGAAAAACTGTTTTTT.

The CDR3 spells CASSLGPGQTTYSNQPQHF. Written as DNA, the CDR3 is TGTGCCAGTAGTCTAGGGCCGGGACAGACTACCTATAGCAATCAGCCCCAGCATTTT. V is TRBV19 and J is TRBJ1-5, with 7 bases that match TRBD1. This CDR3 is built from 19 residues. Per germline, CDR1 LNHDA and CDR2 SQIVND (reference sequence). The V gene end was trimmed by 5 bases and the J gene end by 0 bases; junction bases not matched to a gene: 16.

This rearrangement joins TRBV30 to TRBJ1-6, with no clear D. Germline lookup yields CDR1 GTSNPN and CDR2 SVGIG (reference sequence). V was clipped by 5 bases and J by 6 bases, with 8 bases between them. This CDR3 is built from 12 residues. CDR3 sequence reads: CAWGRVNSPLHF. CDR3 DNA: TGTGCCTGGGGGCGAGTTAATTCACCCCTCCACTTT. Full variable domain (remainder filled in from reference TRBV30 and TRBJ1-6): SQTIHQWPATLVQPVGSPLSLECTVEGTSNPNLYWYRQAAGRGLQLLFYSVGIGQISSEVPQNLSASRPQDRQFILSSKKLLLSDSGFYLCAWGRVNSPLHFGNGTRLTVT.

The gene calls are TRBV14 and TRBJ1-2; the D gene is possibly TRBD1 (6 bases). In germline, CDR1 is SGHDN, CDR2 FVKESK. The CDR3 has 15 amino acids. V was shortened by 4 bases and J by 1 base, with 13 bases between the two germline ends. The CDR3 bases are TGTGCCAGCAGCCGCCGCAGAGGGGGTAACTATGGCTACACCTTC. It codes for CASSRRRGGNYGYTF. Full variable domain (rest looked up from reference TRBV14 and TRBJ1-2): EAGVTQFPSHSVIEKGQTVTLRCDPISGHDNLYWYRRVMGKEIKFLLHFVKESKQDESGMPNNRFLAERTGGTYSTLKVQPAELEDSGVYFCASSRRRGGNYGYTFGSGTRLTVV.

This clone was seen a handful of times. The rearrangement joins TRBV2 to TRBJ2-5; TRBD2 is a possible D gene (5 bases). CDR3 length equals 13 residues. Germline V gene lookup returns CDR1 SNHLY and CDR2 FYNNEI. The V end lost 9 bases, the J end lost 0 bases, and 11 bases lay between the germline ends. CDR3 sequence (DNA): TGTGCCAGTGGGAGACTGGACCAAGAGACCCAGTACTTC. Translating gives CASGRLDQETQYF.

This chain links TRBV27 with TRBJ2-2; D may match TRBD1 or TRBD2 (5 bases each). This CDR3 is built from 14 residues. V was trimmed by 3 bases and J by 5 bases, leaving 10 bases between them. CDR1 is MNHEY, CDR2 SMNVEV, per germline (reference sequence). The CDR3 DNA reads TGTGCCAGCAGTTTCGGGGCCCGGACCGGGGAGCTGTTTTTT. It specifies CASSFGARTGELFF.

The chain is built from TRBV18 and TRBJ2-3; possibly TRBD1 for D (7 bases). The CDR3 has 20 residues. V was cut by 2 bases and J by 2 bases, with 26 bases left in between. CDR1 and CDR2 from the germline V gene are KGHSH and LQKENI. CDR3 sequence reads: CASSPYSTGSEDYYTDTQYF. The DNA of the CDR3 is TGTGCCAGCTCACCATATTCGACAGGGTCTGAGGACTATTACACAGATACGCAGTATTTT.

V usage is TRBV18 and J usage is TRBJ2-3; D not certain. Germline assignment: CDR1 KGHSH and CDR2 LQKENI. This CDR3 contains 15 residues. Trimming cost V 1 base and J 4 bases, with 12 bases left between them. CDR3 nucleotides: TGTGCCAGCTCACCACATCCGGTTCCCCCAGATACGCAGTATTTT. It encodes CASSPHPVPPDTQYF.

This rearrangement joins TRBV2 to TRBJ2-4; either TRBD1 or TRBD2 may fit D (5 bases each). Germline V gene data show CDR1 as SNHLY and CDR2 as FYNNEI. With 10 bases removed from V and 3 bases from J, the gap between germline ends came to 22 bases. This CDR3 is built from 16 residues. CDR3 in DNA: TGTGCCACCTTGAGGGGAAGGGGTGTCGGCAAAAACATTCAGTACTTC. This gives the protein CATLRGRGVGKNIQYF.

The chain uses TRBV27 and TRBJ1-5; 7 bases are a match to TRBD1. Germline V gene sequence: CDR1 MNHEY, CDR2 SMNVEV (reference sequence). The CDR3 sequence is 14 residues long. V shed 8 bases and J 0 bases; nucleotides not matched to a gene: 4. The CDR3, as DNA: TGTGCCAGCGGGGGACAGTATAGCAATCAGCCCCAGCATTTT. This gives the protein CASGGQYSNQPQHF.